The T cell receptor (beta chain) under discussion was sequenced for a study of cytomegalovirus exposure and HLA in healthy donors. As for the study in general: Genotyping of hundreds of donors showed that over 65% belonged to the Caucasian-associated ancestry cluster. Findings and caveats of the study: Per a prior analysis, the majority of TCR beta V segments were productive roughly 87% or roughly 30% of the time. V- and J-gene trimming of TCR beta was linked (in a later analysis) to a missense DCLRE1C variant. For most TCR sequences rarity was the rule, although some public TCRs occurred in many donors.

The CDR3 extends over 13 amino acids. Germline V gene data show CDR1 as GTSNPN and CDR2 as SVGIG (reference sequence). V lost 2 bases to trimming and J lost 13 bases, with 15 bases between them. About this clone itself: No antigen is known for it. Additional DNA sequences in this sample encode the identical CDR3.

60 Vbeta and 13 Jbeta primers were used in PCR. Repertoires were generated with immunoSEQ multiplex PCR, while TCRdb's copy carries only in-frame clones and drops some. The repertoire holds about 100,000 clones, with roughly 79% as singletons. The chain couples TRBV30 to TRBJ1-6; D ambiguous. Sequencing was carried out using PBMCs. The receptor's source is a middle-aged man in good health and CMV-seronegative. The CDR3: CAWSQRTFSPLHF. CDR3 coding DNA: TGTGCCTGGAGTCAGAGGACTTTCTCCCCCCTCCACTTT.